This record looks at one TCR beta chain sequence and its context. Its antigen is as yet unknown. Construction of TCR beta libraries relied on iRepertoire HTBI primers and on Arm-PCR targeting CDR3 regions. Using its own MiXCR run on the multiplex PCR reads, TCRdb lists one record per CDR3 protein. The sample gives roughly 430,000 distinct CDR3 sequences, 21% of which show up once; 14% is in the top ten. This sample is drawn from a study of regulatory T cells in long-lasting Graves disease. Study-wide context: Graves' disease counted as persistent after over 5 years of antithyroid drugs with positive TSH receptor antibodies.

Specified time point: persistent/refractory GD, antithyroid drugs over 5 years with positive TRAb. PBMC-extracted RNA yielded the TCR library. Study results and limitations: TCR diversity was lower in persistent than newly diagnosed Graves' disease. Possibly, too few samples lowered accuracy.

This material consisted of peripheral blood mononuclear cells (PBMCs), taken when the disease was refractory, from a patient treated with antithyroid drugs. This clonotype originated in a female donor with Graves disease.

DNA for the CDR3: TGCAGTGCTGAACCGGGACACCTGAACACTGAAGCTTTCTTT. It is translated as CSAEPGHLNTEAFF. J is TRBJ1-1 and V is TRBV20-1; D may be TRBD1 (6 bases). The V end lost 5 bases, the J end lost 0 bases, and 13 bases lay between the germline ends. This CDR3 is 14 amino acids long. Germline CDR1 is DFQATT and CDR2 is SNEGSKA (reference sequence).